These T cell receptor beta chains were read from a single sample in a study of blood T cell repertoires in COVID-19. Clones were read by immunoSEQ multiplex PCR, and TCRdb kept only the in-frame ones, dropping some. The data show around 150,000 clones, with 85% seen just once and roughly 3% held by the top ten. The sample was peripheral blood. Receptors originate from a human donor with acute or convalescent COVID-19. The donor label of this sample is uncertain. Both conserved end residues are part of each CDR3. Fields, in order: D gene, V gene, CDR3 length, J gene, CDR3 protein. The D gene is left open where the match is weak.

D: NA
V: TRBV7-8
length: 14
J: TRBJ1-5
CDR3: CASSLVYSNQPQHF

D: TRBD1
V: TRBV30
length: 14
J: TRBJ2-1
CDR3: CAWSVSTTGGEQFF

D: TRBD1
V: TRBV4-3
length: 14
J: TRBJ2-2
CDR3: CASSFEDRVGELFF

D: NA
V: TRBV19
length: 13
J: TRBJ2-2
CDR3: CATADRNTGELFF

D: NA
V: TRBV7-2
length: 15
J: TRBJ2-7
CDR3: CASSFGNSRNYEQYF

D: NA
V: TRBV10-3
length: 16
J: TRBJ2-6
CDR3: CAISESSLSGANVLTF

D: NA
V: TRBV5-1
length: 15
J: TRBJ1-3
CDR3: CASRLDSSSGNTIYF

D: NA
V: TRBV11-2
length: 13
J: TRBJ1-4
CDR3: CASSLDRQGTLFF

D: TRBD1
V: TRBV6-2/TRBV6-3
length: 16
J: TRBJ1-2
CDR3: CASSLLADRDPYGYTF

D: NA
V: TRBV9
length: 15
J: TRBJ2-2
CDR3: CASSTQGRIPGELFF

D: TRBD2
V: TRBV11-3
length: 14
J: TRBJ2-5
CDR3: CASSWGRAEETQYF

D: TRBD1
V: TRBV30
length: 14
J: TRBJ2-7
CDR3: CAWSVGTGSDEQYF

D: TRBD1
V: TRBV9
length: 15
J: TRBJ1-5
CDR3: CASSVTGGSNQPQHF

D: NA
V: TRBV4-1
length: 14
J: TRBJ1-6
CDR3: CASSPRQDNSPLHF

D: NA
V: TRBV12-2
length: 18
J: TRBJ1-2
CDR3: CASRSPARTGSYNYGYTF

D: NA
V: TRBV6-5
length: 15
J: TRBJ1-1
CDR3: CASSYSARVDTEAFF

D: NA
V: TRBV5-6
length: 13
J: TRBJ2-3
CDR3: CASSTARTDTQYF

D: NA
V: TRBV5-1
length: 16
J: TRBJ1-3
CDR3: CASSREGKAAGNTIYF

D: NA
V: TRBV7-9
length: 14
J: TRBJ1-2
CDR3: CASVRQTGLYGYTF

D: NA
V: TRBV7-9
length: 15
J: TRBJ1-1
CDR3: CASSYRTERGTEAFF

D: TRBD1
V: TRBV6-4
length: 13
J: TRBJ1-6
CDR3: CASRLRQGGPLHF

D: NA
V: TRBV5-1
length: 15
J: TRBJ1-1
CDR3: CASSLRNPRGTEAFF